This record covers a single T cell receptor (beta chain). This sample is drawn from a study of shared clonotypes between healthy human individuals. V lost 4 bases to trimming and J lost 8 bases, with 11 bases between them. The CDR3 totals 12 residues. Germline V gene data show CDR1 as LGHNA and CDR2 as YNFKEQ. Profiling relied on immunoSEQ multiplex PCR, and the TCRdb table lists in-frame clones only, not all of them. The sample has approximately 710,000 clones, around 91% seen once. The clonotype originates from a man between 18 and 35 years old in good health. Some clones in this sample may be carry-over from other donors' samples. This chain joins TRBV4-2 and TRBJ1-2; D call uncertain. Specimen: memory CD8+ T cells from PBMCs. The subset here: CD45RO+ cells pooled with CCR7-negative TemRA cells. This CDR3 is CASSPRGGGYTF. The DNA of the CDR3 is TGTGCCAGCAGCCCCAGAGGAGGGGGCTACACCTTC.